These T cell receptor beta chains were read from a single sample in a study of neurological immune-mediated disorders. Using its own MiXCR run on the 5' RACE reads, TCRdb lists one record per CDR3 protein. The sample records about 120,000 distinct CDR3 sequences, 3% to 3.5% being singletons. The sequencing input was PBMCs. The receptor source for this set is a woman under 40 with multiple sclerosis. CDR3s include the opening cysteine and the closing phenylalanine or tryptophan. D genes are given only for firm matches.

TRBJ1-1	TRBV5-1	TRBD1	CASSPGGMNTEAFF
TRBJ1-1	TRBV5-1	TRBD1	CASSSLSGGGAEAFF
TRBJ2-3	TRBV20-1	TRBD2	CSARRGANTDTQYF
TRBJ1-2	TRBV20-1	TRBD1	CSANRGHGYGYTF
TRBJ2-3	TRBV11-3	TRBD1	CASSPKTGLTDTQYF
TRBJ2-7	TRBV20-1	.	CSASDGEQYF
TRBJ2-7	TRBV20-1	.	CSARGGLNSARRLSYEQYF
TRBJ2-1	TRBV20-1	TRBD2	CSARSASGVNEQFF
TRBJ2-1	TRBV3-1	TRBD2	CASSQPPSGNTYNEQFF
TRBJ1-2	TRBV5-6	.	CASSMTDTYYGYTF
TRBJ2-7	TRBV11-2	.	CASSLELRSSYEQYF
TRBJ1-2	TRBV20-1	.	CSASEGVTGYTF